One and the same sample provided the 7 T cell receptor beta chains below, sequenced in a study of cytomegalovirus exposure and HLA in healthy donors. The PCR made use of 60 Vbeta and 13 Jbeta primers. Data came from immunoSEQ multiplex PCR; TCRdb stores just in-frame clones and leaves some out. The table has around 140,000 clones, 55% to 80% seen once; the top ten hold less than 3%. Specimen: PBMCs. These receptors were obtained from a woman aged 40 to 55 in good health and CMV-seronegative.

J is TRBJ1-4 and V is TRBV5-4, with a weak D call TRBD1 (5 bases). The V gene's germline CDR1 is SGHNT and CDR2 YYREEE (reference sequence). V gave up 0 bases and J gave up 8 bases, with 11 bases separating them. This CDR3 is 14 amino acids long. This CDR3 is CASSLGQGGEKLFF. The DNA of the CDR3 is TGTGCCAGCAGCTTGGGGCAGGGCGGCGAAAAACTGTTTTTT.

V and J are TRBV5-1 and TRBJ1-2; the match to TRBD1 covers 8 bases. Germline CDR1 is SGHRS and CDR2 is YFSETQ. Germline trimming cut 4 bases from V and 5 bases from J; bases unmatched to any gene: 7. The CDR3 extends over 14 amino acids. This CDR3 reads CASSTTGTGYGYTF. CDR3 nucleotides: TGCGCCAGCAGCACCACCGGGACAGGTTATGGCTACACCTTC.

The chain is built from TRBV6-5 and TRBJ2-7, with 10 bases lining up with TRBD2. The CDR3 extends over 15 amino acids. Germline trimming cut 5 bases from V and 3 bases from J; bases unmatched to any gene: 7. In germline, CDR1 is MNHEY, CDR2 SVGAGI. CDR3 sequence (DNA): TGTGCCAGCAGTACGGAGCGGGGGGGCCTCTACGAGCAGTACTTC. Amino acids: CASSTERGGLYEQYF.

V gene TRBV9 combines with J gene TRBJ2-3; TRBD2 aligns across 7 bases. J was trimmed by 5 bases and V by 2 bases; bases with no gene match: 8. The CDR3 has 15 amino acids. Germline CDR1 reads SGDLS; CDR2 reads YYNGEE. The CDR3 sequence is CASSVGRGREDTQYF. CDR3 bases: TGTGCCAGCAGCGTTGGGAGGGGCCGGGAAGATACGCAGTATTTT.

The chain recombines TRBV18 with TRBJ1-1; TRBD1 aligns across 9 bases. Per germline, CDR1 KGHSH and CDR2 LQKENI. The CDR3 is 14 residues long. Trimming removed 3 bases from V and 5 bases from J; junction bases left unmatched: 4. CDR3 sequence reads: CASSPEGQGTEAFF. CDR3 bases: TGTGCCAGCTCACCCGAGGGACAGGGTACTGAAGCTTTCTTT.

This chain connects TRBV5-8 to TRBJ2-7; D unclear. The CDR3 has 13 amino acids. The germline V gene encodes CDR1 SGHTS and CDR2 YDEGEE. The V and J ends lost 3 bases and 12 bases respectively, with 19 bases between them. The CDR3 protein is CASSSANRRWAYF. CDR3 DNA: TGTGCCAGCAGCTCGGCCAACCGCCGATGGGCGTACTTC.

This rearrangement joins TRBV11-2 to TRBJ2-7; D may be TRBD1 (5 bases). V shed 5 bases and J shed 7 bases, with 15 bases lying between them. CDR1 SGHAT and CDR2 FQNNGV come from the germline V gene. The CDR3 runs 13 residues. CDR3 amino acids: CASSATGSWEQYF. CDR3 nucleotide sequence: TGTGCCAGCAGCGCCACAGGTTCCTGGGAGCAGTACTTC.